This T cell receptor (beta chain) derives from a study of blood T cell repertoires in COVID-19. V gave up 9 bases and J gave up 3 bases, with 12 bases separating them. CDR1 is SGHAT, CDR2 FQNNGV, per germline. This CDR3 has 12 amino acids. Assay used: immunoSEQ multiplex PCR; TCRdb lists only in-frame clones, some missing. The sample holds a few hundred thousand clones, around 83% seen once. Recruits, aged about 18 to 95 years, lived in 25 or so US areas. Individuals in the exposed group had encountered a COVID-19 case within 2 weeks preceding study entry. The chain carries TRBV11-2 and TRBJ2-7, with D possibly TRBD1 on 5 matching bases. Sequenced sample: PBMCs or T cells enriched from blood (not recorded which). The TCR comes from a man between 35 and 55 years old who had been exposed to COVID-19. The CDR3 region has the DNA TGTGCCAGTAAGGGGCGAGACTACGAGCAGTACTTC. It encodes CASKGRDYEQYF.